The 8 T cell receptor beta chains listed next were all sequenced from one sample in a study of blood T cell repertoires in COVID-19. Sequenced by immunoSEQ multiplex PCR; TCRdb stores in-frame clones only, minus some. The table lists more than 95,000 clones, almost 80% of them singletons. The sample consisted of peripheral blood. These TCRs come from a human donor in a cohort sampled during active COVID-19.

The CDR3 loop is CASSVGTGGDSPLHF. The CDR3 coding sequence is TGTGCCAGCAGCGTCGGGACAGGGGGAGATTCACCCCTCCACTTT. The chain couples TRBV9 to TRBJ1-6, with TRBD1 matching over 11 bases. V dropped 2 bases and J dropped 8; count of bases not matched to a gene: 3. CDR3 length: 15 amino acids. Germline V gene sequence: CDR1 SGDLS, CDR2 YYNGEE.

The CDR3 DNA reads TGTGCCAGCAGCGTGTGGGGCGAAGGGAACAATGAGCAGTTCTTC. This codes for CASSVWGEGNNEQFF. The chain carries TRBV9 and TRBJ2-1; the D gene is possibly TRBD1 (5 bases). The CDR3 runs to 15 residues. Germline V gene sequence: CDR1 SGDLS, CDR2 YYNGEE. The V gene lost 2 bases and the J gene lost 5 bases, with 14 bases spanning the gap.

This clone was seen a single time. The chain combines TRBV7-2 with TRBJ2-5, with 15 bases lining up with TRBD2. This CDR3 has 18 residues. V was clipped by 3 bases and J by 2 bases; unmatched bases: 7. Germline-derived CDR1 and CDR2 are SGHTA and FQGNSA. CDR3 DNA: TGTGCCAGCAGCTTGCGGGGACTAGCGGGGGGTAAACAAGAGACCCAGTACTTC. Translation: CASSLRGLAGGKQETQYF. The full variable domain, its missing parts supplied by reference TRBV7-2 and TRBJ2-5, is GAGVSQSPSNKVTEKGKDVELRCDPISGHTALYWYRQSLGQGLEFLIYFQGNSAPDKSGLPSDRFSAERTGGSVSTLTIQRTQQEDSAVYLCASSLRGLAGGKQETQYFGPGTRLLVL.

The chain joins TRBV9 to TRBJ1-1, with TRBD1 identical over 7 bases. The V and J ends lost 4 bases and 0 bases, in that order; junction bases with no gene match: 6. The CDR3 sequence is 15 residues long. CDR1 is SGDLS and CDR2 is YYNGEE in the germline V gene. Here the CDR3 reads CASSSPGQMNTEAFF. CDR3 DNA sequence: TGTGCCAGCAGCTCACCGGGACAGATGAACACTGAAGCTTTCTTT.

The chain joins TRBV19 to TRBJ2-1, with 11 nucleotides matching TRBD2. The CDR3 extends over 16 amino acids. J gave up 2 bases and V 6 bases, and 6 bases lay outside the gene matches. Germline V gene data show CDR1 as LNHDA and CDR2 as SQIVND (reference sequence). This CDR3 reads CASRSIAGGPYNEQFF. CDR3 nucleotides: TGTGCCAGTAGGTCCATAGCGGGAGGGCCCTACAATGAGCAGTTCTTC.

This chain joins TRBV15 and TRBJ2-1, with no clear D. V shed 0 bases and J shed 7 bases, with 4 bases lying between them. CDR1 is LNHNV and CDR2 is YYDKDF in the germline V gene (reference sequence). The CDR3 has 12 residues. The DNA of the CDR3 is TGTGCCACCAGCAGAGATTTAAATGAGCAGTTCTTC. This codes for CATSRDLNEQFF.

This sequence joins TRBV2 and TRBJ1-2; perhaps TRBD1 as D (6 bases). The germline V gene encodes CDR1 SNHLY and CDR2 FYNNEI. This CDR3 has 13 amino acids. The ends were cut back, 8 bases at V and 3 bases at J, with 13 bases in the middle. Here the CDR3 reads CASGQGPDYGYTF. DNA of the CDR3: TGTGCCAGCGGGCAGGGGCCGGACTATGGCTACACCTTC.

The chain employs TRBV10-3 and TRBJ1-5; D perhaps matches TRBD1 (5 bases). The CDR3 totals 15 residues. Germline loops: CDR1 ENHRY, CDR2 SYGVKD. V was cut by 4 bases and J by 2 bases, with 12 bases left in between. CDR3 coding DNA: TGTGCCATCAGTGTCGGGGGATTGGGCAATCAGCCCCAGCATTTT. Protein: CAISVGGLGNQPQHF.